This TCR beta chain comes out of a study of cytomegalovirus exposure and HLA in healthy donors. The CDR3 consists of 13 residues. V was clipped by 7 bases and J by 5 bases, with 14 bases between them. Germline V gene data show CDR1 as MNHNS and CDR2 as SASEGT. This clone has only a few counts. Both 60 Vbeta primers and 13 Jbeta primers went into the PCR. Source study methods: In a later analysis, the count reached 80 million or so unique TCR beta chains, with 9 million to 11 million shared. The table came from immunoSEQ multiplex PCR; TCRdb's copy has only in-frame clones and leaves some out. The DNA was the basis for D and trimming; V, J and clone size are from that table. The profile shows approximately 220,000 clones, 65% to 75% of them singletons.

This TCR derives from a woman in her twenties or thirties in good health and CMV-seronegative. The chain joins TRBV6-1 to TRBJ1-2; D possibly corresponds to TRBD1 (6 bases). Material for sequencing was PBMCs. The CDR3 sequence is CASKIGGQYGYTF. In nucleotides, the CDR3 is TGTGCCAGCAAAATTGGTGGACAGTATGGCTACACCTTC.